The source of this T cell receptor (beta chain) is a study of blood T cell repertoires in COVID-19. On the study more broadly: Samples representing acute and convalescent COVID-19 were sourced from the United States, Italy and Spain. In each case, the material was cDNA or gDNA derived from T cells, B-cell-depleted T cells, or PBMCs.

This CDR3 is built from 15 residues. The junction had 7 bases not matched to a gene; V was cut back by 0 bases and J by 9 bases. Germline-derived CDR1 and CDR2 are LNHDA and SQIVND (reference sequence). Per the original methods: It was from reference gene primer amplification that nucleated cell counts were estimated. The repertoire was sequenced with immunoSEQ multiplex PCR; TCRdb's copy has only in-frame clones and lacks some. That table gives V, J and clone size, and the DNA gave D and trimming. The sample lists roughly 130,000 clones, about four fifths occurring once. This TCR derives from a woman in her fifties or sixties with acute or convalescent COVID-19. The chain has TRBV19 and TRBJ2-4; 8 bases line up with TRBD1. What was sequenced was peripheral blood. The CDR3 protein is CASSIDGQGVGIQYF. The CDR3 DNA reads as TGTGCCAGTAGTATAGATGGACAGGGAGTTGGCATTCAGTACTTC.